The clone carrying this T cell receptor beta chain was seen a few times. TCRdb processed the 5' RACE reads anew with MiXCR; each CDR3 protein has one entry. The table records hundreds of thousands of distinct CDR3 sequences, roughly 22% of them present only once. The entry originates in a study of T-cell memory formation after mild COVID-19. Germline-derived CDR1 and CDR2 are DFQATT and SNEGSKA (reference sequence). V was trimmed by 3 bases and J by 5 bases, leaving 14 bases between them. The CDR3 runs 14 residues. The clonotype originates from an adult woman who had mild COVID-19 (a few samples of this study predate the infection). Cell type and time point are not known. J is TRBJ1-5 and V is TRBV20-1, with D possibly being TRBD1 (6 bases). The specimen sequenced was PBMCs or a T cell subset sorted from them (not recorded which). In nucleotides, the CDR3 is TGCAGTGCTAGCCGCGGGGGGCAGGATCAGCCCCAGCATTTT. It is translated as CSASRGGQDQPQHF.